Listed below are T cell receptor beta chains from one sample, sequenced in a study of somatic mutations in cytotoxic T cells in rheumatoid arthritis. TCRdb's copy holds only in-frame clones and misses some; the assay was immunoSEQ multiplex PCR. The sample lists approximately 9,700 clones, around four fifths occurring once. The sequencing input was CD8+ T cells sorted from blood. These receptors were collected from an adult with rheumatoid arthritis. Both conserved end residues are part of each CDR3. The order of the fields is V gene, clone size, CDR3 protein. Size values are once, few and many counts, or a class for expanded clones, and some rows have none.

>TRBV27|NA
CASSLFDYHEQFF
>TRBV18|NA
CASSPERSTDTQYF
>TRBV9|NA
CASSAHGGEKSSPLHF
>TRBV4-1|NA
CASSRTSGSTGELFF
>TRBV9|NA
CASSVDSMVHSSGNTIYF
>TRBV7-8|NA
CASSTSGLKHTEAFF
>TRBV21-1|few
CANPCRAGNEKLFF
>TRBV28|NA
CASSPDREKLFF
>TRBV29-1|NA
CSVGEPDTIYF
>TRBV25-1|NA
CASIRAGGDTEAFF
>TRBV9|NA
CASSLGGGTGSSNEQFF
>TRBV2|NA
CASRVWSEPNTEAFF
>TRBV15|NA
CATSRGTSPGELFF
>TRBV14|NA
CASSQVGGDRGYTF
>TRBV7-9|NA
CASSLVGYEQYF
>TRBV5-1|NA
CASSIRQGSYEQYF
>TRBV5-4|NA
CASSLGMTGGYGYTF
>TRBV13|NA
CASSAYLAPNEQFF
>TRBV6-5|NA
CASGLSRGDEQYF
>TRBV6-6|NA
CASIPGGNGELFF
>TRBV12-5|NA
CASGGLAGRVADTQYF
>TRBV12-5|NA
CASGFYPGGGPKSPNYGYTF